The T cell receptor beta chain described here comes from a study of cytomegalovirus exposure and HLA in healthy donors. Study-wide results and limits: Both high specificity and high sensitivity reportedly marked the classifier's diagnosis of cytomegalovirus status.

Generated by immunoSEQ multiplex PCR, the TCRdb table keeps only in-frame clones and is missing some. The repertoire consists of about 84,000 clones, with under 95% occurring once and the leading ten covering approximately 2%. Germline V gives CDR1 MNHNS, CDR2 SASEGT. This CDR3 region has 14 residues. The ends lost 5 bases at V and 2 bases at J; junction bases unmatched: 4. As regards this clone: Its matching antigen is unknown.

Sequencing was performed on PBMCs. This receptor was obtained from a man aged 25 to 45 in good health and CMV-seronegative. This chain uses TRBV6-1 with TRBJ2-7; 9 bases are shared with TRBD1. The CDR3 coding sequence is TGTGCCAGCAGTAACACAGGGGGCCCCTACGAGCAGTACTTC. Its translation is CASSNTGGPYEQYF.